This TCR beta chain derives from a study of shared clonotypes between healthy human individuals. Comments on this clone: Antigen specificity is unknown. Other DNA sequences in the sample encode the same CDR3.

Broader study findings: Memory subsets generally showed smaller estimated richness than naive subsets did. Generation of non-shared clonotypes was less probable than generation of clonotypes shared by all four donors.

Trimming removed 6 bases from V and 5 bases from J; junction bases left unmatched: 4. Germline values: CDR1 MDHEN, CDR2 SYDVKM. CDR3 size: 13 residues. Here immunoSEQ multiplex PCR was the method, and the copy in TCRdb shows in-frame clones only, minus some. Of around 510,000 clones in the sample, about 96% are singletons; the top ten hold about 0.06%. The clonotype originates from a woman aged 25 to 39 in good health. The sequenced material came from naive CD4+ T cells sorted from blood. The subset was: CD45RA+ positively selected. This chain connects TRBV28 to TRBJ1-2, with 9 bases fitting TRBD1. This CDR3 is CASSFGQGYGYTF. DNA for the CDR3: TGTGCCAGCAGCTTTGGACAGGGGTATGGCTACACCTTC.